This T cell receptor beta chain was profiled in a study of blood T cells in healthy people across ages. The germline V gene encodes CDR1 SGHRS and CDR2 YFSETQ. J was trimmed by 10 bases and V by 5 bases; bases with no gene match: 11. The CDR3 has 15 amino acids. The authors ran a second PCR of about 6 to 11 cycles using a sample-barcoded 5' primer and a J-beta primer mix. TCRdb called the 5' RACE reads again in MiXCR, with one record for every CDR3 protein. The sample records roughly 830,000 distinct CDR3 sequences, around 62% being singletons. The sequenced material came from blood. The receptor was derived from a young man in good health. This rearrangement joins TRBV5-1 to TRBJ2-1, with 11 bases fitting TRBD2. The CDR3 DNA reads as TGCGCCAGCAGGCCGGGACTAGCGGAGATCGGGGAGCAGTTCTTC. Encoded protein: CASRPGLAEIGEQFF.